These T cell receptor beta chains were read from a single sample in a study of blood T cell repertoires in COVID-19. Sequencing used immunoSEQ multiplex PCR; TCRdb keeps in-frame clones, though not all of them. Of about 37,000 clones in the sample, about nine tenths were seen once. Sequencing used peripheral blood. These receptors all stem from a woman in her thirties in a cohort sampled during active COVID-19. The CDR3 runs from the conserved cysteine through the conserved F or W. The D gene is left open where the match is weak. Clone size is stated in some rows and not others, as once, few, many or a class when expanded.

J gene | D gene | clone size | V gene | CDR3 protein | CDR3 DNA
TRBJ1-1 | TRBD1 | . | TRBV6-5 | CASSYSWTGEGDGAFF | TGTGCCAGCAGTTACTCGTGGACAGGGGAGGGTGACGGAGCTTTCTTT
TRBJ2-2 | TRBD1 | once | TRBV19 | CATSLRDRGVTGELFF | TGTGCCACCTCCCTCCGGGACAGGGGGGTCACCGGGGAGCTGTTTTTT
TRBJ2-2 | . | . | TRBV18 | CASSPLLRVDTGELFF | TGTGCCAGCTCACCACTACTCAGGGTGGACACCGGGGAGCTGTTTTTT
TRBJ2-7 | . | . | TRBV18 | CASSPPNDNEQYF | TGTGCCAGCTCACCACCTAACGACAACGAGCAGTACTTC
TRBJ1-1 | . | . | TRBV5-1 | CARSLAGGAGTEAFF | TGCGCCCGCAGCTTGGCCGGGGGGGCGGGCACTGAAGCTTTCTTT
TRBJ2-7 | TRBD2 | . | TRBV6-2/TRBV6-3 | CASSLAGEPSYEQYF | TGTGCCAGCAGTTTAGCGGGAGAACCCTCCTACGAGCAGTACTTC
TRBJ1-5 | . | . | TRBV6-7 | CASSYSNQGNQPQHF | TGTGCCAGCAGTTACTCGAACCAGGGGAATCAGCCCCAGCATTTT
TRBJ2-1 | . | . | TRBV24-1 | CATSDLNSGEQFF | TGTGCCACCAGTGATTTGAACAGCGGTGAGCAGTTCTTC
TRBJ2-1 | TRBD2 | once | TRBV9 | CASSPSGGEQFF | TGTGCCAGCAGCCCGTCGGGGGGTGAGCAGTTCTTC
TRBJ2-1 | TRBD2 | . | TRBV7-2 | CASSLHSGMINYNEQFF | TGTGCCAGCAGTCTTCATAGCGGGATGATCAATTACAATGAGCAGTTCTTC
TRBJ1-5 | . | . | TRBV6-5 | CASTVTAYSNQPQHF | TGTGCCAGCACCGTGACAGCCTATAGCAATCAGCCCCAGCATTTT
TRBJ1-3 | . | . | TRBV5-8 | CASSLQGGDSGNTIYF | TGTGCCAGCAGCTTGCAGGGTGGGGACTCTGGAAACACCATATATTTT
TRBJ1-4 | TRBD1 | once | TRBV7-2 | CASSQGVHEKLFF | TGTGCCAGTAGCCAGGGGGTTCATGAAAAACTGTTTTTT
TRBJ2-1 | TRBD1 | . | TRBV19 | CATQRQGYEQFF | TGTGCCACCCAGCGACAGGGGTATGAGCAGTTCTTC
TRBJ2-7 | TRBD1 | . | TRBV5-8 | CASSPMTGLVSPEQYF | TGTGCCAGCAGCCCCATGACAGGGCTAGTCTCTCCCGAGCAGTACTTC
TRBJ1-6 | . | . | TRBV29-1 | CSVEQAYYNSPLHF | TGCAGCGTTGAACAGGCCTATTATAATTCACCCCTCCACTTT
TRBJ1-1 | . | . | TRBV5-1 | CASSLKVSQFNTEAFF | TGCGCCAGCAGCTTGAAAGTTTCACAGTTTAACACTGAAGCTTTCTTT
TRBJ2-1 | . | . | TRBV28 | CASSLQDWHEQFF | TGTGCCAGCAGTTTACAGGATTGGCATGAGCAGTTCTTC
TRBJ2-7 | TRBD1 | . | TRBV5-6 | CASSLDRDSYEQYF | TGTGCCAGCAGCCTGGACAGGGACTCCTACGAGCAGTACTTC
TRBJ2-7 | . | . | TRBV28 | CASSSRIEQYF | TGTGCCAGCAGTTCCCGTATCGAGCAGTACTTC
TRBJ1-1 | . | . | TRBV7-9 | CASSAARTEAFF | TGTGCCAGCAGCGCAGCACGGACAGAAGCTTTCTTT
TRBJ2-1 | TRBD2 | . | TRBV28 | CASSSRTSGRGFPYNEQFF | TGTGCCAGCAGCAGTCGGACTAGCGGGAGAGGGTTTCCCTACAATGAGCAGTTCTTC
TRBJ2-5 | TRBD2 | . | TRBV11-2 | CASSPSLTSAAYQETQYF | TGTGCCAGCAGCCCGTCCCTTACTAGCGCCGCCTACCAAGAGACCCAGTACTTC
TRBJ2-1 | TRBD2 | few | TRBV6-4 | CASSDSGSSYNEQFF | TGTGCCAGCAGTGACAGCGGGAGCTCCTACAATGAGCAGTTCTTC
TRBJ2-5 | TRBD1 | . | TRBV19 | CASSIVPGGRMETQYF | TGTGCCAGTAGTATAGTTCCAGGGGGAAGAATGGAGACCCAGTACTTC
TRBJ2-1 | TRBD1 | once | TRBV27 | CASSLDRGTYNEQFF | TGTGCCAGCAGTTTAGACAGGGGGACCTACAATGAGCAGTTCTTC
TRBJ2-7 | . | once | TRBV12-3/TRBV12-4 | CASSPGTPYEQYF | TGTGCCAGCAGTCCCGGGACTCCCTACGAGCAGTACTTC
TRBJ2-2 | TRBD2 | . | TRBV30 | CAWSVPGLAANTGELFF | TGTGCCTGGAGTGTCCCGGGACTAGCTGCTAACACCGGGGAGCTGTTTTTT
TRBJ2-1 | TRBD1 | once | TRBV4-1 | CASSRQGDGDEQFF | TGCGCCAGCAGTCGACAGGGCGACGGCGATGAGCAGTTCTTC
TRBJ1-2 | . | . | TRBV14 | CASSQARASGYTF | TGTGCCAGCAGCCAAGCCAGGGCCAGTGGCTACACCTTC
TRBJ1-4 | . | . | TRBV18 | CASSPRRQRNEKLFF | TGTGCCAGCTCACCAAGGAGACAGAGGAATGAAAAACTGTTTTTT
TRBJ2-2 | TRBD2 | few | TRBV10-3 | CAISRTSRNTGELFF | TGTGCCATCAGCAGGACTAGCAGAAACACCGGGGAGCTGTTTTTT
TRBJ2-7 | TRBD2 | . | TRBV6-6 | CASSYNSGPYEQYF | TGTGCCAGCAGTTACAATAGCGGGCCGTACGAGCAGTACTTC
TRBJ2-1 | TRBD2 | . | TRBV11-2 | CASSLGLAGDWNEQFF | TGTGCCAGCAGCTTAGGGCTAGCGGGAGATTGGAATGAGCAGTTCTTC
TRBJ2-7 | . | . | TRBV19 | CASSIAGSLYEQYF | TGTGCCAGTAGTATAGCGGGAAGCCTCTACGAGCAGTACTTC
TRBJ1-2 | . | . | TRBV7-3 | CASSPQANYGYTF | TGTGCCAGCAGCCCTCAGGCTAACTATGGCTACACCTTC
TRBJ2-1 | . | . | TRBV24-1 | CATSDPSLTSNSYNEQFF | TGTGCCACCAGTGATCCCTCCTTAACTAGCAACTCCTACAATGAGCAGTTCTTC
TRBJ1-3 | TRBD1 | . | TRBV5-1 | CASSSGQATGNTIYF | TGCGCCAGCAGCTCGGGACAGGCTACTGGAAACACCATATATTTT
TRBJ2-1 | TRBD2 | . | TRBV19 | CASSKGLAGFDEQFF | TGTGCCAGTAGTAAAGGACTAGCGGGATTTGATGAGCAGTTCTTC
TRBJ2-1 | . | once | TRBV5-1 | CASSLGEYNEQFF | TGCGCCAGCAGCTTGGGGGAGTACAATGAGCAGTTCTTC
TRBJ1-6 | TRBD1 | . | TRBV7-2 | CASSARRDRGAGSPLHF | TGTGCCAGCAGCGCCAGACGGGACAGGGGGGCGGGTTCACCCCTCCACTTT
TRBJ2-7 | . | once | TRBV11-3 | CASSYLRGEQYF | TGTGCCAGCAGCTATTTAAGGGGCGAGCAGTACTTC
TRBJ1-5 | TRBD1 | . | TRBV2 | CASRASDRGNQPQHF | TGTGCCAGCAGAGCCTCAGACAGGGGCAATCAGCCCCAGCATTTT
TRBJ1-1 | TRBD1 | . | TRBV19 | CASSPQGQAQGTEAFF | TGTGCCAGTAGTCCCCAAGGACAGGCTCAGGGAACTGAAGCTTTCTTT
TRBJ1-4 | TRBD1 | . | TRBV3-1/TRBV3-2 | CASSSGQGPNEKLFF | TGTGCCAGCAGCAGCGGACAGGGTCCTAATGAAAAACTGTTTTTT
TRBJ2-4 | . | few | TRBV7-2 | CASRAGLGAKNIQYF | TGTGCCAGCCGCGCGGGGCTGGGAGCCAAAAACATTCAGTACTTC
TRBJ2-3 | . | . | TRBV7-4 | CASSLSRLAGIPDTQYF | TGTGCCAGCAGCTTAAGCCGACTGGCGGGTATCCCAGATACGCAGTATTTT
TRBJ1-1 | . | . | TRBV3-1/TRBV3-2 | CASSREVRGTEAFF | TGTGCCAGCAGCCGAGAGGTTCGGGGAACTGAAGCTTTCTTT
TRBJ1-2 | . | . | TRBV14 | CASSPPPGYGYTF | TGTGCCAGCAGCCCACCCCCCGGGTATGGCTACACCTTC
TRBJ1-4 | . | . | TRBV28 | CASSLWSGGVRDEKLFF | TGTGCCAGCAGTTTATGGTCCGGGGGGGTAAGAGATGAAAAACTGTTTTTT
TRBJ2-3 | . | once | TRBV7-8 | CASSSGASTDTQYF | TGTGCCAGCAGCTCCGGTGCTAGCACAGATACGCAGTATTTT